The TCR beta chain under discussion was sequenced for a study of blood T cell repertoires in COVID-19. Study context: COVID-19 samples, acute and convalescent, were from the United States, Italy and Spain. PBMCs, B-cell-depleted T cells, or T cells were the source of the cDNA or gDNA that made up the material.

This clone was observed a handful of times. CDR3 length equals 14 residues. Germline CDR1 reads SGHTA; CDR2 reads FQGNSA. Trimming at V came to 2 bases and at J to 11 bases, leaving 8 bases not matched to a gene. Per the study methods: Quantification of nucleated cells was approximated via reference gene primer amplification. Produced via immunoSEQ multiplex PCR; TCRdb's table is partial and in-frame only. The V and J calls and clone size come from that table; D and trimming were worked out from the DNA. This sample carries about 120,000 clones, roughly 90% of them seen once, and the ten largest clones take approximately 8.1%.

The receptor was derived from a man in his forties or fifties with acute or convalescent COVID-19. J is TRBJ1-1 and V is TRBV7-2; 10 bases align to TRBD1. Input material: peripheral blood. The CDR3 region is CASSLSTGQGLAFF. The DNA for the CDR3 is TGTGCCAGCAGCTTAAGTACGGGACAGGGGCTCGCTTTCTTT.